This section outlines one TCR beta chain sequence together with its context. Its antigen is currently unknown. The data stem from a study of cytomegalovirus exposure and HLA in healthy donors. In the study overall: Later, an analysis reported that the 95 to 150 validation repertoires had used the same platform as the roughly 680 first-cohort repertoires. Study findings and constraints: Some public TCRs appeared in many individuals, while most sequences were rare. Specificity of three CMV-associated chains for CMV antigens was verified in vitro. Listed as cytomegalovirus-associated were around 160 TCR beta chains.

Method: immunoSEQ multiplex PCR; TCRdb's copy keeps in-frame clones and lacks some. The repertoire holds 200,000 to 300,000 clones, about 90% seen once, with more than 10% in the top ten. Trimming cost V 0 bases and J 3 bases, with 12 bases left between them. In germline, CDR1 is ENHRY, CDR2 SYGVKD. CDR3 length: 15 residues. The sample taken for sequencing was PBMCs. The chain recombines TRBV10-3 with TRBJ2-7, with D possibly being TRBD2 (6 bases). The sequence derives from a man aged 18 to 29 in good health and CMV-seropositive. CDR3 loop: CAISESSGSGYEQYF. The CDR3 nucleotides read TGTGCCATCAGTGAGTCGTCTGGTAGCGGCTACGAGCAGTACTTC.